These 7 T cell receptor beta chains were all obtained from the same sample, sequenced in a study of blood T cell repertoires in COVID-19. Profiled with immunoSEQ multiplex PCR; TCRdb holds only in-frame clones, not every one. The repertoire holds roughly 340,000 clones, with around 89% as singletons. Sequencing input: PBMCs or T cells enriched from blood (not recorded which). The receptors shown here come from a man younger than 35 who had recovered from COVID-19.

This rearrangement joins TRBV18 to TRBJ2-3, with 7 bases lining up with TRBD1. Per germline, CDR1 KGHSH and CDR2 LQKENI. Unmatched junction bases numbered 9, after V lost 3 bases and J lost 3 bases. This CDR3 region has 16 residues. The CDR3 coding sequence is TGTGCCAGCTCACCCGGCCGGGACAGCCTTACAGATACGCAGTATTTT. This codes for CASSPGRDSLTDTQYF.

The CDR3 sequence is CASSLAPAGQPQHF. The CDR3 DNA reads as TGCGCCAGCAGCTTGGCGCCAGCGGGCCAGCCCCAGCATTTT. The V call is TRBV5-1, the J call TRBJ1-5, with D uncertain. V was shortened by 0 bases and J by 7 bases, with 11 bases between the two germline ends. From germline, CDR1 is SGHRS and CDR2 YFSETQ. This CDR3 has 14 residues.

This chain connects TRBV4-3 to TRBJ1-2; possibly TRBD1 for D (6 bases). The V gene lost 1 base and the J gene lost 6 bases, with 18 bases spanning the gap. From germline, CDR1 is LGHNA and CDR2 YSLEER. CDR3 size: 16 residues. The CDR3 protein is CASSQGGTTGRDGYTF. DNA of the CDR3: TGCGCCAGCAGCCAAGGGGGGACCACAGGGAGGGATGGCTACACCTTC.

The CDR3 protein is CASSEAGTQTYEQYF. Here the CDR3 DNA reads TGTGCCAGCAGTGAGGCAGGCACCCAAACCTACGAGCAGTACTTC. The chain links TRBV6-1 to TRBJ2-7, with D unclear. The CDR3 sequence is 15 residues long. Trimming took 3 bases from V and 2 from J, leaving 14 bases between them. The germline CDR1 and CDR2 sequences are MNHNS and SASEGT.

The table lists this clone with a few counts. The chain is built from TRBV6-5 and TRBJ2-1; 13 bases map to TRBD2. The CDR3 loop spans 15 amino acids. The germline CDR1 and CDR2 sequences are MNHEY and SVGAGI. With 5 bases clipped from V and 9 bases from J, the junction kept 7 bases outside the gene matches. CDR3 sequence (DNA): TGTGCCAGCAGTACCGGGACTAGCGGGATTGGTGAGCAGTTCTTC. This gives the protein CASSTGTSGIGEQFF.

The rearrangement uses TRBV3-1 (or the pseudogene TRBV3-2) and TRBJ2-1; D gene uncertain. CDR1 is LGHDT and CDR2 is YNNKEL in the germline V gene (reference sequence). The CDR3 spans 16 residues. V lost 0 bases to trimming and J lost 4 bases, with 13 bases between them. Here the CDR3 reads CASSQEASSPYNEQFF. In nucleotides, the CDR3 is TGTGCCAGCAGCCAAGAGGCCTCATCCCCGTACAATGAGCAGTTCTTC.

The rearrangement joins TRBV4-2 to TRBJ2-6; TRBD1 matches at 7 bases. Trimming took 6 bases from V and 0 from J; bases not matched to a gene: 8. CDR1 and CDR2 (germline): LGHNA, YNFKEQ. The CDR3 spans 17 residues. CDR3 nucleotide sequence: TGTGCCAGCAGGCCGACAGGGCGCAGCTCTGGGGCCAACGTCCTGACTTTC. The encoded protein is CASRPTGRSSGANVLTF.